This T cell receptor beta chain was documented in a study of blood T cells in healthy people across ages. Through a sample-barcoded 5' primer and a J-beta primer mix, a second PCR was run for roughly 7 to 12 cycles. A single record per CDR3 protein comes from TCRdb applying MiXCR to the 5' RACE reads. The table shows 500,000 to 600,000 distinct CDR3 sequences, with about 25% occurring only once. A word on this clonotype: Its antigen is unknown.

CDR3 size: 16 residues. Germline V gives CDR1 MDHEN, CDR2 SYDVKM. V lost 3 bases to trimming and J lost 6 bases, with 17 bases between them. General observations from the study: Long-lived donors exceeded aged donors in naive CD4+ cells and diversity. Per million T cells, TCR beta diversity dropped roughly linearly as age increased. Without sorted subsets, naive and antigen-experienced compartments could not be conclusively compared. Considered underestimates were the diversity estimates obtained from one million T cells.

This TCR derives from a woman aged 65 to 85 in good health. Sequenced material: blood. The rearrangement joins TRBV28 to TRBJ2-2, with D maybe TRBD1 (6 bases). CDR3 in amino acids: CASSFQGRGNSGELFF. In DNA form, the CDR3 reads TGTGCCAGCAGTTTTCAGGGCAGGGGAAATTCCGGGGAGCTGTTTTTT.